A single sample gave rise to the 21 T cell receptor beta chains below, sequenced in a study of blood T cell repertoires in COVID-19. Method: immunoSEQ multiplex PCR; TCRdb's copy keeps in-frame clones and lacks some. The data show approximately 33,000 clones, approximately 85% seen once. Sequences were obtained from peripheral blood. The receptors derive from a man in his sixties with COVID-19, enrolled during active disease.

The rearrangement uses TRBV4-1 and TRBJ1-4, with D unresolved. CDR3 length: 12 amino acids. The germline CDR1 and CDR2 sequences are MGHRA and YSYEKL. Trimming stripped 3 bases from V and 10 bases from J, with 9 bases between. DNA for the CDR3: TGCGCCAGCAGCCAGGCCCGGGGAAAACTGTTTTTT. Translating gives CASSQARGKLFF.

This rearrangement joins TRBV30 to TRBJ1-5; D unresolved. CDR1 and CDR2 (germline): GTSNPN, SVGIG (reference sequence). There are 13 residues in the CDR3. V gave up 0 bases and J gave up 7 bases, with 10 bases separating them. The CDR3 region is CAWSVRQQQPQHF. CDR3 nucleotide sequence: TGTGCCTGGAGTGTACGCCAACAACAGCCCCAGCATTTT.

The chain joins TRBV2 to TRBJ1-1; D perhaps matches TRBD1 (6 bases). This CDR3 spans 14 amino acids. Germline-derived CDR1 and CDR2 are SNHLY and FYNNEI. V was cut by 7 bases and J by 1 base, with 13 bases left in between. This chain's CDR3 is CASKNYRENTEAFF. The DNA of the CDR3 is TGTGCCAGCAAGAACTACAGGGAGAACACTGAAGCTTTCTTT.

The rearrangement joins TRBV7-9 to TRBJ2-7; maybe TRBD2 (5 bases). CDR3 size: 15 residues. V was cut by 1 base and J by 3 bases, with 13 bases left in between. CDR1 SEHNR and CDR2 FQNEAQ come from the germline V gene (reference sequence). CDR3 residues: CASSLVRADLYEQYF. DNA for the CDR3: TGTGCCAGCAGCTTAGTTCGAGCGGATCTCTACGAGCAGTACTTC.

This clone was counted a single time. The V and J genes are TRBV30 and TRBJ1-2, with TRBD1 matching over 7 bases. This CDR3 spans 13 amino acids. V shed 7 bases and J 4 bases; nucleotides not matched to a gene: 9. Germline CDR1 GTSNPN, CDR2 SVGIG (reference sequence). The CDR3 loop is CASPTGSGYGYTF. As DNA, the CDR3 is TGTGCCTCGCCGACAGGGTCTGGCTATGGCTACACCTTC.

This chain joins TRBV21-1 and TRBJ1-2. TRBV21-1 is labeled a pseudogene. The CDR3 is 15 residues long. The CDR3 coding sequence is TGTGCCAGCAGCCCCCTCATGATCTCTAGGTATGGCTACACCTTC. The encoded protein is CASSPLMISRYGYTF.

In this sample, this clone turned up a few times. The genes are TRBV27 and TRBJ2-1; 7 nucleotides line up with TRBD1. V was pared by 7 bases and J by 7 bases, with 10 bases of the junction left unmatched. Germline loops: CDR1 MNHEY, CDR2 SMNVEV (reference sequence). The CDR3 sequence is 14 residues long. The chain's CDR3 is CASTRKGTANEQFF. In nucleotides, the CDR3 is TGTGCCAGCACCCGGAAAGGGACAGCTAATGAGCAGTTCTTC.

The V and J genes are TRBV6-5 and TRBJ2-1; D is possibly TRBD1 (5 bases). CDR1 is MNHEY and CDR2 is SVGAGI in the germline V gene. This CDR3 comprises 16 residues. With 4 bases removed from V and 0 bases from J, the gap between germline ends came to 13 bases. The CDR3 DNA reads as TGTGCCAGCAGTTCACAGGCTCTTGGCTCCTACAATGAGCAGTTCTTC. As protein: CASSSQALGSYNEQFF.

V is TRBV7-2 and J is TRBJ2-3; D unresolved. This CDR3 is 14 amino acids long. Germline V gene sequence: CDR1 SGHTA, CDR2 FQGNSA. Trimming left V 5 bases short and J 0 bases short, with 9 bases between. This CDR3 reads CASSTVTSTDTQYF. Written as DNA, the CDR3 is TGTGCCAGCAGCACCGTCACTAGCACAGATACGCAGTATTTT.

V is TRBV28 and J is TRBJ1-5, with D possibly TRBD1 on 5 matching bases. The CDR3 extends over 13 amino acids. The V gene's germline CDR1 is MDHEN and CDR2 SYDVKM. V was shortened by 10 bases and J by 4 bases, with 14 bases between the two germline ends. The CDR3 DNA reads TGTGCCACAAACGCTCAGGGAAATCAGCCCCAGCATTTT. Amino acid sequence: CATNAQGNQPQHF.

In its sample, this clone was seen once. The chain joins TRBV18 to TRBJ2-7, with TRBD1 matching 10 bases. There are 14 residues in the CDR3. The J segment lost 3 bases and the V segment lost 3 bases, leaving 2 bases of the junction unmatched. The germline V gene encodes CDR1 KGHSH and CDR2 LQKENI. CDR3 sequence: CASSPDRGHYEQYF. The CDR3 DNA is TGTGCCAGCTCACCTGACAGGGGGCACTACGAGCAGTACTTC. Combining the CDR3 with reference TRBV18 and TRBJ2-7 gives the whole variable domain NAGVMQNPRHLVRRRGQEARLRCSPMKGHSHVYWYRQLPEEGLKFMVYLQKENIIDESGMPKERFSAEFPKEGPSILRIQQVVRGDSAAYFCASSPDRGHYEQYFGPGTRLTVT.

The rearrangement links TRBV18 to TRBJ1-3; D may be TRBD1 (6 bases). From germline, CDR1 is KGHSH and CDR2 LQKENI. Trimming pared 3 bases from V and 1 base from J, leaving 16 bases between. The CDR3 is made up of 17 amino acids. CDR3 bases: TGTGCCAGCTCACCCCCCAACAGGGTGTCGTCTGGAAACACCATATATTTT. This codes for CASSPPNRVSSGNTIYF.

The genes are TRBV2 and TRBJ1-2; 7 bases align to TRBD1. The V gene's germline CDR1 is SNHLY and CDR2 FYNNEI. The CDR3 is 14 amino acids. V shed 2 bases and J 3 bases; nucleotides not matched to a gene: 3. CDR3 residues: CASSELQGDYGYTF. CDR3 sequence (DNA): TGTGCCAGCAGTGAACTTCAGGGGGACTATGGCTACACCTTC.

The rearrangement joins TRBV5-1 to TRBJ2-2, with 11 bases matching TRBD2. Germline V lookup: CDR1 SGHRS, CDR2 YFSETQ. V shed 0 bases, J shed 4 bases, and the junction held 5 bases outside the gene matches. This CDR3 contains 17 residues. The CDR3 protein is CASSLVGLADSTGELFF. The CDR3 coding sequence is TGCGCCAGCAGCTTGGTGGGACTAGCGGACTCCACCGGGGAGCTGTTTTTT.

This clone has just one count. The J gene is TRBJ1-5, the V gene TRBV7-8; TRBD1 is a possible D gene (5 bases). The CDR3 consists of 15 residues. V lost 1 base and J 5 bases, leaving 12 bases between the germline ends. Germline V CDR1 and CDR2: SGHVS, FQNEAQ. CDR3 in DNA: TGTGCCAGCAGCTTAGAGGCAGGGCCCCATCAGCCCCAGCATTTT. This gives the protein CASSLEAGPHQPQHF.

The chain combines TRBV4-2 with TRBJ1-4; no definite D call. With 1 base removed from V and 10 bases from J, the gap between germline ends came to 22 bases. CDR1 is LGHNA, CDR2 YNFKEQ, per germline. The CDR3 loop spans 17 amino acids. As DNA, the CDR3 is TGTGCCAGCAGCCAAGGGTCAAATAGGCGCGGGCATGGAAAACTGTTTTTT. Its protein product is CASSQGSNRRGHGKLFF.

This rearrangement joins TRBV28 to TRBJ1-4, with no clear D. V gave up 8 bases and J gave up 7 bases, with 11 bases separating them. The CDR3 extends over 12 amino acids. Germline lookup yields CDR1 MDHEN and CDR2 SYDVKM. CDR3 sequence (DNA): TGTGCCAGCCGCTCGCGGCTTGAAAAACTGTTTTTT. Protein: CASRSRLEKLFF.

The CDR3, as DNA: TGTGCCAGCGAACCCCTACCCAGGGTTAGGGCTGAAGCTTTCTTT. Translating it yields CASEPLPRVRAEAFF. The chain recombines TRBV11-3 with TRBJ1-1; TRBD1 is a possible D gene (5 bases). V lost 8 bases and J lost 6, with 22 bases in between. The germline gives CDR1 SGHNT, CDR2 YENEEA. The CDR3 has 15 residues.

V and J are TRBV30 and TRBJ2-7, with 10 bases lining up with TRBD1. The CDR3 is made up of 12 amino acids. Germline-derived CDR1 and CDR2 are GTSNPN and SVGIG (reference sequence). The CDR3 sequence: CASGTGAYEQYF. Here the CDR3 DNA reads TGTGCATCCGGGACAGGGGCCTACGAGCAGTACTTC.

The chain uses TRBV6-5 and TRBJ1-1; D may be TRBD1 (5 bases). V was cut by 2 bases and J by 5 bases, with 12 bases left in between. Germline CDR1 is MNHEY and CDR2 is SVGAGI. The length of the CDR3 is 14 residues. CDR3 loop: CASSYGGYGTEAFF. CDR3 sequence (DNA): TGTGCCAGCAGTTACGGGGGGTATGGAACTGAAGCTTTCTTT.

V gene TRBV4-2 combines with J gene TRBJ1-5; no clear D. CDR3 length equals 14 residues. Germline CDR1 is LGHNA and CDR2 is YNFKEQ. Trimming removed 1 base at V and 0 bases at J, with 4 bases between. CDR3 in amino acids: CASSQGDSNQPQHF. Written as DNA, the CDR3 is TGTGCCAGCAGCCAAGGAGATAGCAATCAGCCCCAGCATTTT.